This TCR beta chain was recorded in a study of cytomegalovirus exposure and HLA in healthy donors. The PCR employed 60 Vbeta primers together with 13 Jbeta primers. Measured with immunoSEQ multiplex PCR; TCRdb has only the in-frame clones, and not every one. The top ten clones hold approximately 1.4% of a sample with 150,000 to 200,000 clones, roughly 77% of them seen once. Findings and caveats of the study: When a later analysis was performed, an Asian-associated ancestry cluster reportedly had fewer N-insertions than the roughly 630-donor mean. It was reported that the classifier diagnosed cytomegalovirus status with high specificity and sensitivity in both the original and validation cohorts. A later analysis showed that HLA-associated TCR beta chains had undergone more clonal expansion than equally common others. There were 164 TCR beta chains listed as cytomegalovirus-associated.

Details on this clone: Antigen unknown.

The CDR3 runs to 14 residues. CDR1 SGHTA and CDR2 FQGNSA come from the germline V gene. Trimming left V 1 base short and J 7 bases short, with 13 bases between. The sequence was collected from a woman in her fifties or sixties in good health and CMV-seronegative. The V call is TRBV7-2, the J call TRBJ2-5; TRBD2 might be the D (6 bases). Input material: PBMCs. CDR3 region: CASSLDRGFRTQYF. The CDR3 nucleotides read TGTGCCAGCAGCTTAGACCGGGGGTTCCGGACCCAGTACTTC. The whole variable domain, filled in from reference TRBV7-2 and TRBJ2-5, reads GAGVSQSPSNKVTEKGKDVELRCDPISGHTALYWYRQSLGQGLEFLIYFQGNSAPDKSGLPSDRFSAERTGGSVSTLTIQRTQQEDSAVYLCASSLDRGFRTQYFGPGTRLLVL.